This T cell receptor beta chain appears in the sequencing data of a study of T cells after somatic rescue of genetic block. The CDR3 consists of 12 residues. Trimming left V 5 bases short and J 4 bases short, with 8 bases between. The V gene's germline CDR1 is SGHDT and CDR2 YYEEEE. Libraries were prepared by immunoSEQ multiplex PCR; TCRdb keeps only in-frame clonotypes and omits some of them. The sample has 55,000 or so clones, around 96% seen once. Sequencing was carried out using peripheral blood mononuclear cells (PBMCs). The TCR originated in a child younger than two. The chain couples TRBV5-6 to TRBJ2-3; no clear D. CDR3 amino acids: CASRSSADTQYF. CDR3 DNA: TGTGCCAGCAGATCATCGGCAGATACGCAGTATTTT.